This TCR beta chain was identified during a study of blood T cell repertoires in COVID-19. Study as a whole: The samples span acute and convalescent COVID-19 from the United States, Italy and Spain. PBMCs, B-cell-depleted T cells, or T cells provided the cDNA or gDNA that made up the material.

This clone has a count of ten or more. This CDR3 is built from 15 residues. V lost 3 bases, J lost 3 bases, and 5 bases stayed unmatched. Germline V gene sequence: CDR1 KGHDR, CDR2 SFDVKD. Original handling: The assay estimated nucleated cells by amplifying reference gene primers. Measured with immunoSEQ multiplex PCR; TCRdb has only the in-frame clones, and not every one. V, J and clone size derive from that table, while D and trimming were established from the DNA sequence. The sample records 90,000 to 140,000 clones, around 76% being singletons. The gene calls are TRBV24-1 and TRBJ2-5; 8 bases are shared with TRBD2. The sequenced sample consisted of peripheral blood. The sequence derives from a woman in her seventies with acute or convalescent COVID-19. The CDR3: CATSDGSGAEETQYF. The CDR3 DNA reads TGTGCCACCAGTGATGGTAGCGGGGCTGAAGAGACCCAGTACTTC.